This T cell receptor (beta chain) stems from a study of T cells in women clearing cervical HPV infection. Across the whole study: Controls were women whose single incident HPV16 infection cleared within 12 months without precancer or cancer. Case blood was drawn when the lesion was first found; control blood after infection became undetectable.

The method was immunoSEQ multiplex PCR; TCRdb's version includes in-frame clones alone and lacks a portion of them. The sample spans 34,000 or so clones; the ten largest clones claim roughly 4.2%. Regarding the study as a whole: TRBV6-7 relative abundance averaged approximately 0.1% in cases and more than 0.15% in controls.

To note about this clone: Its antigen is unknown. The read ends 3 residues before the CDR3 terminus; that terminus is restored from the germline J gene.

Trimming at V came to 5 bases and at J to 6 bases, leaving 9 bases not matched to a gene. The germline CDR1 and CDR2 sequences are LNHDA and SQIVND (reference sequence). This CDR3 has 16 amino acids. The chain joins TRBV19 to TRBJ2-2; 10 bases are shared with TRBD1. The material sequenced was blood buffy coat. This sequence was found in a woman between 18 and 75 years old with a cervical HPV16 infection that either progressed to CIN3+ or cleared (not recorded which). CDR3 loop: CASSQEDRGDPGELFF. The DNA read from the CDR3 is TGTGCCAGTAGTCAGGAGGACAGGGGGGATCCCGGGGAG.